The present T cell receptor (beta chain) was sequenced within a study of PD-1 blockade in classical Hodgkin lymphoma. Findings of the study overall: Newly diagnosed patients reportedly had lower baseline TCR diversity than healthy donors.

The table came from immunoSEQ multiplex PCR; TCRdb's copy has only in-frame clones and leaves some out. The sample consists of fewer than 20,000 clones, 84% of them appearing once. Time point denoted: newly diagnosed, previously untreated cHL patient sample. PBMCs representing newly diagnosed, untreated classical Hodgkin lymphoma functioned as the comparison. As regards this clone: Its antigen is currently unknown.

This CDR3 is 14 amino acids long. CDR1 and CDR2 (germline): MRHNA, SNTAGT. With 3 bases clipped from V and 1 base from J, the junction kept 0 bases outside the gene matches. V and J are TRBV6-4 and TRBJ2-3; 8 bases line up with TRBD2. Sample: peripheral blood mononuclear cells (PBMCs). The sequence was collected from a human donor with classical Hodgkin lymphoma. The DNA of the CDR3 is TGTGCCAGCAGTGAAGCGGGAGGCACAGATACGCAGTATTTT. Amino acid sequence: CASSEAGGTDTQYF.